A selection of T cell receptor beta chains follows, all from one sample in a study of identical twins. Via MiXCR, TCRdb re-called the 5' RACE reads, giving one row per CDR3 protein. The sample has about 720,000 distinct CDR3 sequences; roughly 18% are singletons. The same sample was also studied in work on T cells expressing NK-cell markers.

Sample: PBMCs. Receptors were obtained from a woman younger than 35 in good health. Each CDR3 is given with its conserved first and last residue. A D gene is named only where the DNA matches it firmly. Where a row states a size, it is once, few, many or the class of an expanded clone; other rows omit it.

clone_size j_call v_call d_call cdr3_nt cdr3_aa
. TRBJ2-7 TRBV2 TRBD1 TGTGTCGCCACAGGGGTGTCCTACGAGCAGTACTTC CVATGVSYEQYF
few TRBJ2-5 TRBV7-2 . TGTGCCAATAGGGTGGCGGGACATAACCAAGAGACCCAGTACTTC CANRVAGHNQETQYF
few TRBJ1-1 TRBV9 . TGTGCCAGCAGCGAACGACGGATGAACACTGAAGCTTTCTTT CASSERRMNTEAFF
few TRBJ2-1 TRBV5-6 TRBD2 TGTGCCAGCAGCTTGGGCGGGAGGGGCCACAATGAGCAGTTCTTC CASSLGGRGHNEQFF
few TRBJ2-2 TRBV12-3/TRBV12-4 TRBD1 TGTGCCTCGGACAGGGTGGATCCTTTTACTACCCGAAACACCGGGGAGCTGTTTTTT CASDRVDPFTTRNTGELFF
few TRBJ2-3 TRBV12-3/TRBV12-4 . TGTGCCAGCAGACATCCCTCCGGGACACTAGATACGCAGTATTTT CASRHPSGTLDTQYF
. TRBJ2-1 TRBV12-3/TRBV12-4 TRBD1 TGTGCCGTCTCCGCCGGGACAGGGGTCGTTGAGCAGTTCTTC CAVSAGTGVVEQFF
. TRBJ1-2 TRBV15 . TGTGCCACCAGCAGAGATCGAGGCGGGGGACTAAACTATGGCTACACCTTC CATSRDRGGGLNYGYTF
many TRBJ2-3 TRBV6-2/TRBV6-3 . TGTGCCAGCAGTTACCTTAGGGAAACAGATACGCAGTATTTT CASSYLRETDTQYF
. TRBJ1-3 TRBV7-6 . TGTGCCAGCAGCTTAAACCTCGACTCTGGAAACACCATATATTTT CASSLNLDSGNTIYF
few TRBJ2-3 TRBV9 TRBD2 TGTGCCAGCAGCGTAAAGCTAGCGGGTTACACAGATACGCAGTATTTT CASSVKLAGYTDTQYF
. TRBJ1-1 TRBV29-1 . TGCAGCGGGAGCGAACGGGGCACTGAAGCTTTCTTT CSGSERGTEAFF
few TRBJ2-1 TRBV18 TRBD2 TGTGCCAGCTCACCTGCTAGCGGGATATTTTTCGAGCAGTTCTTC CASSPASGIFFEQFF
. TRBJ1-6 TRBV6-1 TRBD1 TGTGCCAGCAGGCCGACAGGGGAGGAATCACCCCTCCACTTT CASRPTGEESPLHF
few TRBJ2-7 TRBV25-1 TRBD2 TGTGCCAGCACCAATAGCGGGGGGCGATCCTACGAGCAGTACTTC CASTNSGGRSYEQYF
few TRBJ2-1 TRBV24-1 TRBD2 TGTGCCACCAGCCCCGGGGGGAGGGGGCAGTTCTTC CATSPGGRGQFF
few TRBJ2-3 TRBV5-4 . TGTGCCAGCATGGACCCCCCGGGAGATACGCAGTATTTT CASMDPPGDTQYF
. TRBJ2-7 TRBV28 . TGTGCCAGTAATCCGGGACATTACTACGAGCAGTACTTC CASNPGHYYEQYF
few TRBJ2-4 TRBV29-1 . TGCAGCGTTGTCAAAGGGAGTGACATTCAGTACTTC CSVVKGSDIQYF
. TRBJ2-3 TRBV5-4 . TGTGCCAGCAGCTATGGGGGGCTAAGCACAGATACGCAGTATTTT CASSYGGLSTDTQYF
few TRBJ2-7 TRBV2 . TGTGCCAGCAGTGGGCGTGGATATCGACCCTACGAGCAGTACTTC CASSGRGYRPYEQYF
few TRBJ2-5 TRBV7-9 TRBD2 TGTGCCAGCAGCTTAGGCGGGAGTATGGAGACCCAGTACTTC CASSLGGSMETQYF
. TRBJ2-1 TRBV20-1 . TGCAGTGCTAGCGATTGGGACCGATTTTACAATGAGCAGTTCTTC CSASDWDRFYNEQFF
few TRBJ1-5 TRBV2 TRBD1 TGTGCCAGCACTCGAACCGGACAGGGGGGTCAGCCCCAGCATTTT CASTRTGQGGQPQHF
. TRBJ2-7 TRBV7-8 . TGTGCCAGCAGCCCACTTACCCACCGACCCACGTGGGTCTACGAGCAGTACTTC CASSPLTHRPTWVYEQYF
. TRBJ2-1 TRBV4-1 . TGCGCCAGCAGCCAAGCGGCGGGAAGCTCCTACAATGAGCAGTTCTTC CASSQAAGSSYNEQFF
few TRBJ2-7 TRBV5-5 . TGTGCCAGCAGCTTGCCTCAGGGGAGTTACGAGCAGTACTTC CASSLPQGSYEQYF
. TRBJ2-7 TRBV5-1 TRBD2 TGCGCCAGCAGCTTGAGTGTTACGGGGCGCGGGGGCGAGCAGTACTTC CASSLSVTGRGGEQYF
. TRBJ2-7 TRBV29-1 . TGCAGCGTTGAAGACGGACAGAACTACGAGCAGTACTTC CSVEDGQNYEQYF
few TRBJ1-1 TRBV12-3/TRBV12-4 . TGTGCCAGCAGATTCGTGGGTGGCATGAACACTGAAGCTTTCTTT CASRFVGGMNTEAFF
. TRBJ2-5 TRBV20-1 . TGCAGTCTAGTGGGCGGCGAGACCCAGTACTTC CSLVGGETQYF
. TRBJ2-3 TRBV5-1 . TGCGCCAGCAGCGGCGGGGATGTCACAGATACGCAGTATTTT CASSGGDVTDTQYF
. TRBJ1-1 TRBV12-3/TRBV12-4 . TGTGCCAGCACGGGGGACACTGAAGCTTTCTTT CASTGDTEAFF
few TRBJ1-6 TRBV6-1 TRBD1 TGTGCCAGCAGCCCCGGACAGGGTAGATGGGCCCTCCACTTT CASSPGQGRWALHF
. TRBJ2-1 TRBV10-1 . TGCGCCAGCAGTGAGGAGGGAAAACCGACTGAGCAGTTCTTC CASSEEGKPTEQFF